The rows below give T cell receptor beta chains drawn from one sample of a study of tumor-infiltrating lymphocytes in primary liver carcinoma. TCRdb called the multiplex PCR reads again in MiXCR, with one record for every CDR3 protein. The sample includes more than 45,000 distinct CDR3 sequences, around 79% of them seen just once. Sequences were obtained from liver tumor tissue from sampling region 3. The receptor set was obtained from a middle-aged man with primary liver carcinoma and hepatitis B virus infection. CDR3s leave out the opening cysteine and the closing phenylalanine or tryptophan. A D gene is named only where the DNA matches it firmly. The size of a clone is reported for some rows only, either as once, few or many, or as a class for expanded clones.

clone size | V gene | D gene | CDR3 length | CDR3 protein
NA | TRBV11-3 | NA | 12 | ASSFTPVNTEAF
NA | TRBV11-2 | NA | 10 | ANSLVEETQY
NA | TRBV6-6 | NA | 11 | AGKGDIGVKQF
NA | TRBV5-4 | NA | 14 | ASSSGFGTGNTEAF
NA | TRBV6-5 | NA | 15 | SSSYSQGGGSYNEQF
NA | TRBV6-5 | NA | 15 | VCRLGKGSSGANVLT
medium-sized | TRBV4-2 | NA | 12 | ASSQDRTVTEAF
many | TRBV29-1 | TRBD2 | 15 | SVSGTSGRISYNEQF
NA | TRBV19 | TRBD1 | 12 | ASSPGDRSSEAF
large | TRBV11-2 | TRBD2 | 11 | ASSREGLYEQY
once | TRBV19 | NA | 12 | TSLQGPNTGELF
NA | TRBV4-2 | NA | 13 | ASGQTGSGANVLT
many | TRBV16 | TRBD2 | 11 | ASSRGASGEQY
NA | TRBV6-1 | NA | 13 | ASSEVRIGRETQY
many | TRBV28 | NA | 13 | ASSFGQGFRQPQH
NA | TRBV29-1 | NA | 11 | SVSTTLNTEAF
NA | TRBV5-1 | NA | 14 | ASSPLEGGSQGTQY
few | TRBV24-1 | TRBD1 | 12 | ATNPGTGEETQY
NA | TRBV11-2 | NA | 14 | VSSLDSRLAKNIQY
NA | TRBV28 | TRBD1 | 14 | ASSYPGQGARYEQF
once | TRBV6-2/TRBV6-3 | NA | 14 | ASSLNLGSSNQAPH
NA | TRBV29-1 | TRBD1 | 12 | SYRWTGLGGTQY
NA | TRBV29-1 | TRBD1 | 12 | SRLPGQGVDVQF
many | TRBV6-5 | NA | 11 | ASSPAMNTEAF
NA | TRBV14 | NA | 14 | ASSQAGQNRHNEQF
few | TRBV5-4 | TRBD2 | 15 | ASITVTGTSGTDTQY
many | TRBV28 | TRBD1 | 15 | ASSWAGQVDPQETQY
NA | TRBV11-2 | NA | 14 | ATRSGDSAHQETQY
NA | TRBV24-1 | NA | 12 | ATRDPDTTRELF
NA | TRBV6-5 | NA | 11 | ASLDSGGDTRY
NA | TRBV6-6 | NA | 12 | TSSSGLPTGELF
NA | TRBV11-2 | NA | 13 | ASAPSEAAHYEHY
NA | TRBV4-2 | NA | 13 | TSSQELGNIGELF
few | TRBV20-1 | NA | 11 | SARDQYNTEAF
NA | TRBV28 | TRBD1 | 11 | ASSTGAVLGSD
NA | TRBV14 | TRBD2 | 18 | AGRQDIGSGRSQRGYEQF
NA | TRBV11-2 | NA | 12 | AGSLTDTAYERY
few | TRBV9 | NA | 12 | ASSVNSNTGELF
once | TRBV5-4 | TRBD2 | 13 | VSSLGIAGRAEQF
NA | TRBV4-1 | NA | 15 | ASSQNPLRAWNTEAF
NA | TRBV11-2 | NA | 15 | GDSLVRTYPGAGELF
once | TRBV11-2 | NA | 14 | TSSLVPACGQETQY
NA | TRBV11-2 | NA | 14 | ASGQNVRGAGNTQY
once | TRBV6-5 | NA | 12 | ASSVSQWADTRY
NA | TRBV11-2 | NA | 12 | AGRAREPPDAQY
NA | TRBV10-1 | NA | 12 | ASSDSWRKTGHA
NA | TRBV11-2 | TRBD2 | 13 | AGKQYSGGGYEQY
many | TRBV5-1 | NA | 12 | ASSLGVSGNTIY
NA | TRBV29-1 | NA | 10 | SVGQGSYEQY
NA | TRBV29-1 | NA | 12 | SVEGLAQGNERF
NA | TRBV6-6 | NA | 13 | ASSPRIVMDTEAF